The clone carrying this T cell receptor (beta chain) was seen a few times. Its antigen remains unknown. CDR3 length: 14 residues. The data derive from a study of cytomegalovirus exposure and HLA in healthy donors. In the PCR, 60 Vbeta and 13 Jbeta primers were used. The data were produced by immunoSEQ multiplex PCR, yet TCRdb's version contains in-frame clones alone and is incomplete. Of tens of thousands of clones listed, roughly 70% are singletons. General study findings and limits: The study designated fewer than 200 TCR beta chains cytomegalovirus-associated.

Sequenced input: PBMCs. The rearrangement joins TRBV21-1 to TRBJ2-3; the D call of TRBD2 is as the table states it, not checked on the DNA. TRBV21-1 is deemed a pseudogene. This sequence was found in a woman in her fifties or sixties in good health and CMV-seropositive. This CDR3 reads CASLTGKGTDTQYF. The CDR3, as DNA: TGTGCCAGCTTGACGGGGAAGGGCACAGATACGCAGTATTTT.